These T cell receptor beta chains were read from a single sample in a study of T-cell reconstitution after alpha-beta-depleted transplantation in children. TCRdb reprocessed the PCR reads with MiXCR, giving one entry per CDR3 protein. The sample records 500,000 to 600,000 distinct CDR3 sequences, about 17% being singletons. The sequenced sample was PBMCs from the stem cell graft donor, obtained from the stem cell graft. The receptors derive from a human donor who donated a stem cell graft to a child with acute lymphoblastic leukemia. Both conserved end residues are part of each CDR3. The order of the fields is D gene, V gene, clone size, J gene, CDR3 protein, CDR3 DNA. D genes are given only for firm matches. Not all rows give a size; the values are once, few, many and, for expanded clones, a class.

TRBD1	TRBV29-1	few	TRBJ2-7	CSVAGTGKSYEQYF	TGCAGCGTTGCGGGGACAGGGAAATCCTACGAGCAGTACTTC
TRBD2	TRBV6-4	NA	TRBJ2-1	CASSPNWGLAGEFPRTPYNEQFF	TGTGCCAGCAGTCCCAACTGGGGACTAGCGGGAGAGTTCCCCCGAACCCCCTACAATGAGCAGTTCTTC
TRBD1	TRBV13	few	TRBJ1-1	CASSPDRGRTTEAFF	TGTGCCAGCAGCCCAGACAGGGGGCGAACGACTGAAGCTTTCTTT
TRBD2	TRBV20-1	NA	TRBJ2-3	CSARSGRGTDTQYF	TGCAGTGCAAGGAGCGGGAGGGGCACAGATACGCAGTATTTT
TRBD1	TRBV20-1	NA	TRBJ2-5	CSARDLTGSGTQYF	TGCAGTGCTAGAGATTTGACAGGGAGCGGGACCCAGTACTTC
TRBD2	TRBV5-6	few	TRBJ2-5	CASSLGVAQVFSGRTKETQYF	TGTGCCAGCAGCTTGGGAGTCGCTCAAGTTTTCAGCGGGAGGACGAAAGAGACCCAGTACTTC
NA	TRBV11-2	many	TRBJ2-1	CASSLSNNEQFF	TGCGCCAGCAGCTTGTCCAACAATGAGCAGTTCTTC
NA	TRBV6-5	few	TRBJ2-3	CASTVRGTITDTQYF	TGTGCCTCAACAGTTAGGGGGACTATCACAGATACGCAGTATTTT
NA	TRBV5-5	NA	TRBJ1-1	CASSLSAGVIEAFF	TGTGCCAGCAGCTTGTCAGCAGGGGTGATTGAAGCTTTCTTT
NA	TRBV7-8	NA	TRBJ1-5	CASSLGGGWVPQHF	TGTGCCAGCAGCTTAGGCGGGGGGTGGGTGCCCCAGCATTTT
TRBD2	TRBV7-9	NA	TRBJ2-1	CASLSSGNEQFF	TGTGCCAGCTTGTCTAGCGGCAATGAGCAGTTCTTC
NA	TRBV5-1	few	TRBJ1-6	CASSLGDLQSPLHF	TGCGCCAGCAGCTTAGGGGACCTCCAATCACCCCTCCACTTT
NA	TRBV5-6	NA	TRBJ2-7	CASSSLSYSYEQYF	TGTGCCAGCAGCTCTCTCAGCTATTCCTACGAGCAGTACTTC
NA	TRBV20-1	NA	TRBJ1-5	CSARAGTHSNQPQHF	TGCAGTGCTAGAGCAGGGACACATAGCAATCAGCCCCAGCATTTT
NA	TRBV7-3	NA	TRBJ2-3	CASSHTGDTQYF	TGTGCCAGCAGCCACACAGGGGATACGCAGTATTTT
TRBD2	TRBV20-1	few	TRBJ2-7	CSAPGTSYEQYF	TGCAGTGCCCCTGGGACTAGCTACGAGCAGTACTTC